What follows are 20 T cell receptor beta chains derived from one specimen sequenced in a study of blood T cell repertoires in COVID-19 (dated by TCRdb to the early 2020s). The receptor library was made with the immunoSEQ multiplex PCR assay. TCRdb holds this immuneACCESS table with in-frame rearrangements only. Some clones are missing; in checked studies, unresolved V genes explain under half, and the rest has no known cause. This sample holds about 320,000 clones; just under 90% were observed only once. 11% of the sample rests with the top ten. Sequencing used peripheral blood. Every receptor here comes from a woman aged 25 to 39 with COVID-19, enrolled during active disease.

A word on this clone: In the same sample, other DNA sequences code for this CDR3. The chain recombines TRBV27 with TRBJ1-2; D remains ambiguous. The V end was cut by 2 bases, the J end by 4 bases, with 11 bases between. The length of the CDR3 is 14 residues. CDR1 MNHEY and CDR2 SMNVEV come from the germline V gene (reference sequence). The CDR3: CASSLSSGGYGYTF. CDR3 in DNA: TGTGCCAGCAGTTTAAGCTCCGGAGGCTATGGCTACACCTTC.

Note on this clone: Other nucleotide sequences from this sample produce the same CDR3. The chain combines TRBV7-9 with TRBJ2-1; D gene unclear. The germline V gene encodes CDR1 SEHNR and CDR2 FQNEAQ (reference sequence). The V and J ends lost 6 bases and 5 bases respectively, with 5 bases between them. CDR3 length: 11 amino acids. In DNA form, the CDR3 reads TGTGCCAGCAGTCCAGACAATGAGCAGTTCTTC. It encodes CASSPDNEQFF. Drawing the rest from reference TRBV7-9 and TRBJ2-1, the complete variable domain is DTGVSQNPRHKITKRGQNVTFRCDPISEHNRLYWYRQTLGQGPEFLTYFQNEAQLEKSRLLSDRFSAERPKGSFSTLEIQRTEQGDSAMYLCASSPDNEQFFGPGTRLTVL.

Remarks on this clone: Other DNA sequences in this specimen translate into the identical CDR3. This chain connects TRBV7-8 to TRBJ2-1, with D perhaps TRBD1 (5 bases). Germline lookup yields CDR1 SGHVS and CDR2 FQNEAQ. CDR3 length: 14 amino acids. The V and J ends lost 1 base and 5 bases respectively, with 9 bases between them. For the CDR3, the DNA is TGTGCCAGCAGCTTAGGGGGCAGGAACAATGAGCAGTTCTTC. Its translation: CASSLGGRNNEQFF. Filled out from reference TRBV7-8 and TRBJ2-1, the complete variable domain reads GAGVSQSPRYKVAKRGQDVALRCDPISGHVSLFWYQQALGQGPEFLTYFQNEAQLDKSGLPSDRFFAERPEGSVSTLKIQRTQQEDSAVYLCASSLGGRNNEQFFGPGTRLTVL.

The chain joins TRBV6-5 to TRBJ2-1; TRBD2 matches 14 bases. This CDR3 comprises 15 residues. Germline values: CDR1 MNHEY, CDR2 SVGAGI. Trimming took 4 bases from V and 6 from J; bases not matched to a gene: 2. In DNA, the CDR3 is TGTGCCAGCAGTTTAGGACTAGCGGGGGGCAATGAGCAGTTCTTC. Translation gives CASSLGLAGGNEQFF.

The chain joins TRBV5-4 to TRBJ1-2, with D unclear. In germline, CDR1 is SGHNT, CDR2 YYREEE (reference sequence). The CDR3 loop spans 14 amino acids. V lost 1 base and J lost 8, with 15 bases in between. The CDR3 DNA reads TGTGCCAGCAGCTTGCGAGGGTTTAATTACGGCTACACCTTC. Protein product: CASSLRGFNYGYTF.

This sequence joins TRBV5-4 and TRBJ2-7; D remains unclear. The V and J ends lost 4 bases and 2 bases respectively, with 10 bases between them. The CDR3 is 13 amino acids. The germline CDR1 and CDR2 sequences are SGHNT and YYREEE (reference sequence). CDR3 sequence (DNA): TGTGCCAGCAGCCATGAAGCACCCTACGAGCAGTACTTC. Amino acid sequence: CASSHEAPYEQYF.

The CDR3 spells CATSDTDRANFYGYTF. DNA of the CDR3: TGTGCCACCAGCGATACGGACAGGGCGAATTTCTATGGCTACACCTTC. This chain links TRBV24-1 with TRBJ1-2, with 8 bases fitting TRBD1. The length of the CDR3 is 16 residues. Losses at the gene ends were 7 bases for V and 4 bases for J; bases not matched to a gene: 13. Germline V lookup: CDR1 KGHDR, CDR2 SFDVKD.

The chain has TRBV6-5 and TRBJ1-5; tentatively, D is TRBD1 (5 bases). This CDR3 is built from 13 residues. The germline V and J ends were trimmed by 2 bases and 15 bases, with 17 bases remaining between them. Germline V gene lookup returns CDR1 MNHEY and CDR2 SVGAGI. CDR3 region: CASSYENGQERHF. CDR3 DNA sequence: TGTGCCAGCAGTTACGAGAATGGACAAGAGCGGCATTTT.

With regard to this clone: Other DNA sequences from this sample encode an identical CDR3 as well. The V and J genes are TRBV5-5 and TRBJ1-4; tentative D call: TRBD1 (6 bases). Trimming shortened V by 4 bases and J by 6 bases, and 16 bases separated the two germline ends. This CDR3 is 15 amino acids long. Germline CDR1 reads SGHKS; CDR2 reads YYEKEE (reference sequence). The CDR3 nucleotides read TGTGCCAGCAGCCCCGCGGGGGGCATATATGAAAAACTGTTTTTT. This encodes CASSPAGGIYEKLFF.

The chain uses TRBV28 and TRBJ2-1; TRBD2 agrees at 11 bases. V shed 6 bases, J shed 9 bases, and the junction held 1 base outside the gene matches. Germline values: CDR1 MDHEN, CDR2 SYDVKM. This CDR3 contains 12 residues. CDR3 region: CASRGLAAEQFF. In nucleotides, the CDR3 is TGTGCCAGCAGGGGACTAGCGGCTGAGCAGTTCTTC.

V usage is TRBV28 and J usage is TRBJ1-5; tentatively, D is TRBD1 (5 bases). V lost 2 bases, J lost 0 bases, and 20 bases lay in between. Germline V gene data show CDR1 as MDHEN and CDR2 as SYDVKM. The CDR3 extends over 19 amino acids. In DNA form, the CDR3 reads TGTGCCAGCAGTTTAGGGCCCAGGGCTTCCTACGTTAGCAATCAGCCCCAGCATTTT. This gives the protein CASSLGPRASYVSNQPQHF.

This clone was detected once. The chain combines TRBV19 with TRBJ1-1; possible D gene TRBD1, 6 bases. CDR3 length equals 13 residues. V was pared by 5 bases and J by 5 bases, with 12 bases between. Germline CDR1 and CDR2: LNHDA and SQIVND (reference sequence). CDR3 protein: CASSQGSPTEAFF. DNA for the CDR3: TGTGCCAGTAGTCAGGGGAGTCCAACTGAAGCTTTCTTT.

The rearrangement links TRBV19 to TRBJ1-6; TRBD1 aligns across 7 bases. The germline V gene encodes CDR1 LNHDA and CDR2 SQIVND (reference sequence). The length of the CDR3 is 12 residues. After removal of 9 bases from V and 8 bases from J, the junction contained 4 bases not matched to a gene. This chain's CDR3 is CASRGIDSPLHF. CDR3 in DNA: TGTGCCAGCAGGGGGATCGATTCACCCCTCCACTTT.

The chain carries TRBV7-9 and TRBJ2-7; D remains unclear. The germline CDR1 and CDR2 sequences are SEHNR and FQNEAQ (reference sequence). V was trimmed by 5 bases and J by 1 base, leaving 18 bases between them. This CDR3 is built from 16 residues. This CDR3 reads CASSQATGRRSYEQYF. The CDR3 region has the DNA TGTGCCAGCAGCCAAGCGACCGGAAGACGATCCTACGAGCAGTACTTC.

The CDR3 DNA reads TGCGCCACAATAATAGCGGGGGGGATTCGCACAGATACGCAGTATTTT. Amino acids: CATIIAGGIRTDTQYF. V and J are TRBV23-1 and TRBJ2-3; the match to TRBD2 covers 11 bases. TRBV23-1 is an open reading frame, and its role is uncertain. The CDR3 runs to 16 residues. V lost 10 bases, J lost 1 base, and 10 bases stayed unmatched.

J is TRBJ2-7 and V is TRBV7-9; 8 bases agree with TRBD1. The CDR3 has 16 amino acids. Germline CDR1 and CDR2: SEHNR and FQNEAQ (reference sequence). Trimming at V came to 6 bases and at J to 2 bases, leaving 12 bases not matched to a gene. In DNA, the CDR3 is TGTGCCAGCAGTCAAGGGGACAGGACAGGAGCCTACGAGCAGTACTTC. This sequence encodes CASSQGDRTGAYEQYF.

The V gene is TRBV5-6, the J gene TRBJ1-5, with a weak D call TRBD1 (5 bases). Germline-derived CDR1 and CDR2 are SGHDT and YYEEEE. The germline V and J ends were trimmed by 4 bases and 4 bases, with 15 bases remaining between them. The CDR3 contains 15 residues. Here the CDR3 reads CASSRVGGGNQPQHF. The DNA of the CDR3 is TGTGCCAGCAGCCGGGTGGGGGGTGGAAATCAGCCCCAGCATTTT.

V is TRBV29-1 and J is TRBJ2-2, with 11 bases aligning to TRBD1. In germline, CDR1 is SQVTM, CDR2 ANQGSEA. The CDR3 contains 15 residues. The ends lost 3 bases at V and 4 bases at J; junction bases unmatched: 4. The DNA of the CDR3 is TGCAGCGTTGATAGGACAGGGGGCTCCACCGGGGAGCTGTTTTTT. Translation: CSVDRTGGSTGELFF.

In this sample, this clone turned up once. In nucleotides, the CDR3 is TGCGCCAGCAGCCACCATTCGACTAGCGGGGGGGCCGAGGCTGAGCAGTTCTTC. This encodes CASSHHSTSGGAEAEQFF. The J gene is TRBJ2-1, the V gene TRBV4-1; TRBD2 matches 14 bases. Germline CDR1 reads MGHRA; CDR2 reads YSYEKL. The CDR3 covers 18 residues. V was pared by 3 bases and J by 9 bases, with 13 bases of the junction left unmatched.

The chain recombines TRBV19 with TRBJ2-2; 8 bases are a match to TRBD1. V shed 1 base and J 6 bases; nucleotides not matched to a gene: 4. CDR1 and CDR2 from the germline V gene are LNHDA and SQIVND (reference sequence). CDR3 length: 15 residues. This CDR3 is CASSIGTGSPGELFF. CDR3 bases: TGTGCCAGTAGTATAGGGACAGGGAGCCCCGGGGAGCTGTTTTTT.